Listed below are T cell receptor beta chains from one sample, sequenced in a study of memory CD4+ T cells and cytomegalovirus serostatus. Assay: immunoSEQ multiplex PCR; the TCRdb copy retains only in-frame clones and omits some. This sample carries some 49,000 clones, 75% to 85% of them seen once, and the ten largest clones take more than 0.75%. The specimen was memory CD4+ T cells from blood. The source is an adult in good health and CMV-seronegative. Both conserved end residues are part of each CDR3. The D gene is left open where the match is weak. Expanded clones are given a class, and other clones once, few, many or no size at all.

TRBV18	TRBJ1-4	NA	NA	TGTGCCAGCTCACCAGTAAGGGGCGAGTCGCCTAATGAAAAACTGTTTTTT	CASSPVRGESPNEKLFF
TRBV6-5	TRBJ2-1	NA	TRBD2	TGTGCCACCGAGCGGGGGGAATCTGGTTACAATGAGCAGTTCTTC	CATERGESGYNEQFF
TRBV4-3	TRBJ2-3	NA	NA	TGCGCCAGCAGCCAAGAACCCAGAGATACGCAGTATTTT	CASSQEPRDTQYF
TRBV28	TRBJ1-5	NA	TRBD1	TGTGCCAGCGCCGGGACAGGGGATCGAAATCAGCCCCAGCATTTT	CASAGTGDRNQPQHF
TRBV6-1	TRBJ2-7	few	TRBD2	TGTGCCAGCAGCGGAAGGACTAGCGGGGACTACGAGCAGTACTTC	CASSGRTSGDYEQYF
TRBV2	TRBJ2-2	few	NA	TGTGCCAGCTCTACTTTAGGGACCGGGGAGCTGTTTTTT	CASSTLGTGELFF
TRBV13	TRBJ2-1	NA	TRBD1	TGTGCCAGCAGCCCAAGACAGGGGGCGGTCTGGTCTAGCTCCTACAATGAGCAGTTCTTC	CASSPRQGAVWSSSYNEQFF
TRBV30	TRBJ1-4	NA	NA	TGTGCCTTCAAGAGGAGATTAAATGAAAAACTGTTTTTT	CAFKRRLNEKLFF
TRBV11-1	TRBJ1-3	few	NA	TGTGCCAGCAGCCCTCAGGACAACACCATATATTTT	CASSPQDNTIYF
TRBV20-1	TRBJ2-7	NA	TRBD1	TGCAGTGCCTCCCGCGGAACGACAGGGCATTTC	CSASRGTTGHF
TRBV7-9	TRBJ1-4	NA	NA	TGTGCCAGCAGTCGCAACGAGGGGAGGGAGGGTCTGTTTTTT	CASSRNEGREGLFF
TRBV29-1	TRBJ2-3	NA	TRBD1	TGCAGCGTTGAAGGGGGGACAGGGCCCAACACAGATACGCAGTATTTT	CSVEGGTGPNTDTQYF
TRBV5-5	TRBJ1-1	NA	NA	TGTGCCAGCAGCTTGGGGACAATGGATATGAACACTGAAGCTTTCTTT	CASSLGTMDMNTEAFF
TRBV7-2	TRBJ1-3	medium-sized	NA	TGTGCCAGCAGCTTAGCGGGCAGGTCCTCGTTCTCTGGAAACACCATATATTTT	CASSLAGRSSFSGNTIYF
TRBV4-3	TRBJ2-1	NA	TRBD2	TGCGCCAGCAATCGGGCGGGGGGGCCAATCAGCAATGAGCAGTTCTTC	CASNRAGGPISNEQFF
TRBV11-1	TRBJ1-1	NA	NA	TGTGCCAGCAGGCCCGGGCCCGGTGGATCGGCTTTCTTT	CASRPGPGGSAFF